The T cell receptor (beta chain) described here comes from a study of T cell responses to AZD1222 COVID-19 vaccine. Only one count was recorded for this clone. Sequencing used immunoSEQ multiplex PCR; TCRdb keeps in-frame clones, though not all of them. Of more than 150,000 clones listed, about 95% are singletons. Germline V gene lookup returns CDR1 DFQATT and CDR2 SNEGSKA (reference sequence). The CDR3 covers 10 residues. Trimming removed 3 bases at V and 4 bases at J, with 3 bases between. The V gene is TRBV20-1, the J gene TRBJ1-1, with D unclear. Sample: peripheral blood, taken on day 0 of AZD1222 vaccination. This clonotype was obtained from an adult in good health. CDR3 sequence (DNA): TGCAGTGCTAGGAGCACTGAAGCTTTCTTT. This translates into CSARSTEAFF.